What follows are 10 T cell receptor beta chains derived from one specimen sequenced in a study of cytomegalovirus exposure and HLA in healthy donors. Here immunoSEQ multiplex PCR was the method, and the copy in TCRdb shows in-frame clones only, minus some. The table has roughly 120,000 clones, about 82% seen once. Sequencing input: PBMCs. These receptors all come from a man aged 18 to 30 in good health and CMV-seronegative.

The gene calls are TRBV6-1 and TRBJ2-7, with 7 bases lining up with TRBD2. The CDR3 totals 15 residues. CDR1 and CDR2 from the germline V gene are MNHNS and SASEGT. V lost 1 base and J lost 4; bases outside the gene matches: 7. CDR3 protein: CASSEGNGGGYEQYF. CDR3 DNA sequence: TGTGCCAGCAGTGAAGGTAACGGGGGAGGGTACGAGCAGTACTTC.

V is TRBV10-3 and J is TRBJ2-2; TRBD1 might be the D (6 bases). V was pared by 6 bases and J by 5 bases, with 19 bases between. Germline CDR1 is ENHRY and CDR2 is SYGVKD. CDR3 size: 16 residues. For the CDR3, the DNA is TGTGCCATCAGCCAGACAACAGGGTTAGGTACCGGGGAGCTGTTTTTT. The encoded protein is CAISQTTGLGTGELFF.

The CDR3 nucleotides are TGTGCCTGGAGTGTGACTGCCGGGACAGGGTTAAATGAAAAACTGTTTTTT. It translates to CAWSVTAGTGLNEKLFF. This chain joins TRBV30 and TRBJ1-4, with TRBD1 identical over 9 bases. The V and J ends lost 0 bases and 5 bases, in that order; junction bases with no gene match: 10. Looked up from germline, CDR1 is GTSNPN and CDR2 is SVGIG (reference sequence). The CDR3 runs 17 residues.

This chain links TRBV27 with TRBJ2-3, with 12 bases matching TRBD2. The CDR3 is 18 amino acids. In germline, CDR1 is MNHEY, CDR2 SMNVEV (reference sequence). The J segment lost 2 bases and the V segment lost 8 bases, leaving 14 bases of the junction unmatched. The chain's CDR3 is CASRKRLAGVSDTDTQYF. In DNA, the CDR3 is TGTGCCAGCCGCAAACGACTAGCGGGAGTAAGTGACACAGATACGCAGTATTTT.

This chain links TRBV7-8 with TRBJ2-1, with 8 bases fitting TRBD2. V was clipped by 5 bases and J by 7 bases; unmatched bases: 10. The length of the CDR3 is 15 residues. Germline CDR1 is SGHVS and CDR2 is FQNEAQ. CDR3 in amino acids: CASSLPGGGLNEQFF. CDR3 DNA sequence: TGTGCCAGCAGCCTCCCGGGGGGGGGCCTTAATGAGCAGTTCTTC.

J is TRBJ2-7 and V is TRBV7-8; 7 bases are shared with TRBD1. This CDR3 has 15 amino acids. Germline V lookup: CDR1 SGHVS, CDR2 FQNEAQ. V was clipped by 1 base and J by 3 bases; unmatched bases: 6. CDR3 DNA sequence: TGTGCCAGCAGCTTAGTGGGACAGCTCCTCTACGAGCAGTACTTC. Its translation: CASSLVGQLLYEQYF.

The chain combines TRBV5-1 with TRBJ2-7; weak D call: TRBD1 (6 bases). Germline values: CDR1 SGHRS, CDR2 YFSETQ. This CDR3 spans 15 amino acids. The ends were cut back, 0 bases at V and 7 bases at J, with 17 bases in the middle. The CDR3, as DNA: TGCGCCAGCAGCTTGGCAGGGGCCCTCCTTACGGAGCAGTACTTC. Amino acid sequence: CASSLAGALLTEQYF.

The gene calls are TRBV4-2 and TRBJ2-3; D is uncertain. The CDR3 length is 16 residues. Trimming took 3 bases from V and 0 from J, leaving 13 bases between them. From germline, CDR1 is LGHNA and CDR2 YNFKEQ. The CDR3 sequence is CASSQRLAASTDTQYF. CDR3 bases: TGTGCCAGCAGCCAGAGGCTCGCGGCTAGCACAGATACGCAGTATTTT.

The genes are TRBV5-5 and TRBJ2-1; possible D gene TRBD2, 6 bases. Germline V gene data show CDR1 as SGHKS and CDR2 as YYEKEE (reference sequence). The V end lost 4 bases, the J end lost 6 bases, and 11 bases lay between the germline ends. The CDR3 runs 13 residues. CDR3 bases: TGTGCCAGCAGCCGCGGGACTGGCAATGAGCAGTTCTTC. As protein: CASSRGTGNEQFF.

This clone was recorded a few times. The V gene is TRBV11-2, the J gene TRBJ2-7; the match to TRBD2 covers 15 bases. The CDR3 spans 14 residues. The V gene end was trimmed by 5 bases and the J gene end by 11 bases; junction bases not matched to a gene: 7. The germline V gene encodes CDR1 SGHAT and CDR2 FQNNGV. CDR3 nucleotide sequence: TGTGCCAGCAGCCCCGGGACTAGCGGGGGGTGGGAGTACTTC. Translation gives CASSPGTSGGWEYF.